This TCR beta chain is from a study of cytomegalovirus exposure and HLA in healthy donors. Study-wide context: Around 80 million unique TCR sequences came from HLA-typed donors in an early release. Researchers found that approximately 80% of 350 to 500 genotyped donors fell within the Caucasian-associated ancestry cluster.

Amplification used 60 Vbeta primers and 13 Jbeta primers. The table came from immunoSEQ multiplex PCR; TCRdb's copy has only in-frame clones and leaves some out. The repertoire includes about 140,000 clones, roughly 65% of them detected once, and 4% to 5.5% sits in the top ten. This CDR3 is built from 16 residues. Per the germline V gene, CDR1 is SGHTA and CDR2 is FQGNSA. The V end was cut by 0 bases, the J end by 2 bases, with 11 bases between. Of note for this clone: Its antigen is still unknown.

Study results and caveats: Donors belonging to an Asian-associated ancestry cluster reportedly showed fewer N-insertions in productive TCRs than the roughly 700-donor mean, according to what a later analysis found. In a later analysis, V- and J-gene trimming of beta chains associated with a DCLRE1C missense variant, replicated independently.

The chain employs TRBV7-2 and TRBJ1-5, with D perhaps matching TRBD1 (6 bases). This clonotype originated in a man in his sixties in good health and CMV-seronegative. Sequencing was done on a sample of PBMCs. The DNA of the CDR3 is TGTGCCAGCAGCTTAGCGGTGGGGGCACGCAATCAGCCCCAGCATTTT. As protein: CASSLAVGARNQPQHF.